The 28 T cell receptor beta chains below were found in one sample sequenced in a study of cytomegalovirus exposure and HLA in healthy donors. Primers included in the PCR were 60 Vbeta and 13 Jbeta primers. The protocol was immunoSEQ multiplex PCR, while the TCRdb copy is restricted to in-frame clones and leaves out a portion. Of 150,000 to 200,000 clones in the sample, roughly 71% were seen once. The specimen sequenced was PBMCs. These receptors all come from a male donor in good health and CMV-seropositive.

CDR3 region: CASSLAGANTGELFF. For the CDR3, the DNA is TGTGCCAGCAGCTTAGCAGGGGCTAACACCGGGGAGCTGTTTTTT. The chain recombines TRBV13 with TRBJ2-2; a possible D gene is TRBD1 (6 bases). Per the germline V gene, CDR1 is PRHDT and CDR2 is FYEKMQ (reference sequence). The V end lost 1 base, the J end lost 2 bases, and 8 bases lay between the germline ends. The CDR3 has 15 residues.

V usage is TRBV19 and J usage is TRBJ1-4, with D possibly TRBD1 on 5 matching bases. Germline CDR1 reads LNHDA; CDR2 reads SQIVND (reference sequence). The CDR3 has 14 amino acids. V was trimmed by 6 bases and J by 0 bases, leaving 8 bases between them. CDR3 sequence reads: CASRVTATNEKLFF. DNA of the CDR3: TGTGCCAGTAGGGTGACAGCAACTAATGAAAAACTGTTTTTT.

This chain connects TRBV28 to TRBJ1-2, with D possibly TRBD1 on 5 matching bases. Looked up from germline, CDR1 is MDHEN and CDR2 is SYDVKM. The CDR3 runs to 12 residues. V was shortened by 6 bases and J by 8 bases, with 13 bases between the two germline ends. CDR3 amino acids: CASRVRVGGYTF. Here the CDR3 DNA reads TGTGCCAGCAGGGTCAGGGTGGGCGGCTACACCTTC.

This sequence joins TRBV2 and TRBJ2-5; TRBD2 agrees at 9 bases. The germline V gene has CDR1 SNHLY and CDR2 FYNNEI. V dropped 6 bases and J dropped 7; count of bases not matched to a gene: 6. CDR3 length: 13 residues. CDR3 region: CASSGGGGLTQYF. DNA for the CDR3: TGTGCCAGCAGCGGCGGGGGGGGCTTGACCCAGTACTTC. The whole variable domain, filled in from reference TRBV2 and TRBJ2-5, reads EPEVTQTPSHQVTQMGQEVILRCVPISNHLYFYWYRQILGQKVEFLVSFYNNEISEKSEIFDDQFSVERPDGSNFTLKIRSTKLEDSAMYFCASSGGGGLTQYFGPGTRLLVL.

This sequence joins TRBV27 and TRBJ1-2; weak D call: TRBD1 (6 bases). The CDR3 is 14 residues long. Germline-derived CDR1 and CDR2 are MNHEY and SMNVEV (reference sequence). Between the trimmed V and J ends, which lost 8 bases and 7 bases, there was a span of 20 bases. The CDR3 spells CASGFITGRAGYTF. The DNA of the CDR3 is TGTGCCAGCGGCTTTATTACAGGGCGGGCTGGCTACACCTTC.

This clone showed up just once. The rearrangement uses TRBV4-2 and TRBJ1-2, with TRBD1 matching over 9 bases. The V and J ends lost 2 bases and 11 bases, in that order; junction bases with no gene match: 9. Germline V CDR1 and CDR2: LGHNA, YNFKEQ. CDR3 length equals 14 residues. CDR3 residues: CASSQFSGQGRYTF. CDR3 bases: TGTGCCAGCAGCCAATTTTCGGGACAGGGAAGATACACCTTC.

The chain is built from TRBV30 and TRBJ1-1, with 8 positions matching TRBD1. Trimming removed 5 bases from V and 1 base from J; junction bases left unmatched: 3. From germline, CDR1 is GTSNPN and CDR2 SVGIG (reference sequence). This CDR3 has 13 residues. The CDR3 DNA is TGTGCCTGGCAGGGGGCTAGGAACACTGAAGCTTTCTTT. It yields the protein CAWQGARNTEAFF.

The CDR3 DNA is TGTGCCAGCAGCTTAAAGGGCGCCGGGACTAGCGGACACAATGAGCAGTTCTTC. The encoded protein is CASSLKGAGTSGHNEQFF. The rearrangement links TRBV7-3 to TRBJ2-1; TRBD2 aligns across 11 bases. The CDR3 sequence is 18 residues long. Germline CDR1 SGHTA, CDR2 FQGTGA. With V trimmed by 1 base and J by 5 bases, 10 bases remained unmatched.

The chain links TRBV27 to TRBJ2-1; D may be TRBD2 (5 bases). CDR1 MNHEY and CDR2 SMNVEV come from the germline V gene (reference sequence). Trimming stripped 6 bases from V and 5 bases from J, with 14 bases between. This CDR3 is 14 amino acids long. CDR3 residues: CASRQPPGNNEQFF. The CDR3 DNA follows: TGTGCCAGCAGACAACCCCCGGGGAACAATGAGCAGTTCTTC.

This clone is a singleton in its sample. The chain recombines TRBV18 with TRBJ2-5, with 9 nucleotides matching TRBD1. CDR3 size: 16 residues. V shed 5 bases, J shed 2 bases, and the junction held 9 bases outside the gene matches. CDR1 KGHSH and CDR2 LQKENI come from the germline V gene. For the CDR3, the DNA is TGTGCCAGCTCAGAGCGGGACAGGGAACCTCAAGAGACCCAGTACTTC. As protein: CASSERDREPQETQYF.

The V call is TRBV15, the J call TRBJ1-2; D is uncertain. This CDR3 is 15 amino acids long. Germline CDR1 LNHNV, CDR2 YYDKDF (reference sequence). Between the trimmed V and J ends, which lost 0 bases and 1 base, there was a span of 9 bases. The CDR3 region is CATSREKSNNYGYTF. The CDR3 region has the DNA TGTGCCACCAGCAGAGAAAAGTCTAATAACTATGGCTACACCTTC.

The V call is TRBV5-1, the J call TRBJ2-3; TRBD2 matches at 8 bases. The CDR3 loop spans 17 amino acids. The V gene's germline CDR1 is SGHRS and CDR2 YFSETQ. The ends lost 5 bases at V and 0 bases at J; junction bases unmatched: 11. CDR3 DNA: TGCGCCAGCAGTAGTGTTAACGAGCGGGGGAGCACAGATACGCAGTATTTT. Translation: CASSSVNERGSTDTQYF.

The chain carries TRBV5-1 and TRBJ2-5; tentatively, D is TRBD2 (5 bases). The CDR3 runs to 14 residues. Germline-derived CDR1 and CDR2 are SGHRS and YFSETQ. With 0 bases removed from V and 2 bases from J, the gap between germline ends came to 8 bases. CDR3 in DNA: TGCGCCAGCAGCTTGGATTCGGGGCAAGAGACCCAGTACTTC. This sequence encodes CASSLDSGQETQYF.

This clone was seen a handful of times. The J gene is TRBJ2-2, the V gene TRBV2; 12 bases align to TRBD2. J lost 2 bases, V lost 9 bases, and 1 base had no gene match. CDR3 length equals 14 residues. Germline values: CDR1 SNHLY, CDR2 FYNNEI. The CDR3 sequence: CARTSGGNTGELFF. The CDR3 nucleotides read TGTGCCAGGACTAGCGGGGGTAACACCGGGGAGCTGTTTTTT.

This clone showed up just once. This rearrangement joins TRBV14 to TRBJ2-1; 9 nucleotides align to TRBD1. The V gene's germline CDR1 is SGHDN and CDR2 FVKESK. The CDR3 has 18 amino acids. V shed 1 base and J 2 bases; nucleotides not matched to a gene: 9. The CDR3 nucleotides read TGTGCCAGCAGCCAAGTCTTGAGGGACAGGGAGACCTACAATGAGCAGTTCTTC. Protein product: CASSQVLRDRETYNEQFF.

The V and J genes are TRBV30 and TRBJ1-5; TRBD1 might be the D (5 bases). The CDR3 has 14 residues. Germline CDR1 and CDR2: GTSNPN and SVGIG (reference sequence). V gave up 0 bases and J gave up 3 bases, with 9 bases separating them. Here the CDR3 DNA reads TGTGCCTGGAGTGTCGTACAGGTCAATCAGCCCCAGCATTTT. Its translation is CAWSVVQVNQPQHF.

The CDR3 coding sequence is TGTGCCAGCTCACGCTTCCAGGGACAAGAGACCCAGTACTTC. Protein sequence: CASSRFQGQETQYF. The rearrangement joins TRBV18 to TRBJ2-5; D perhaps matches TRBD1 (5 bases). CDR1 and CDR2 from the germline V gene are KGHSH and LQKENI. Trimming stripped 4 bases from V and 2 bases from J, with 11 bases between. CDR3 length equals 14 residues.

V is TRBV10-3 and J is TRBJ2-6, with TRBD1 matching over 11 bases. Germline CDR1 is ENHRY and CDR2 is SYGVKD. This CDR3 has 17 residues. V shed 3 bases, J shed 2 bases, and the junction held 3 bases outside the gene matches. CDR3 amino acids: CAISDPGQGAGANVLTF. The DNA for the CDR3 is TGTGCCATCAGTGATCCGGGACAGGGGGCTGGGGCCAACGTCCTGACTTTC.

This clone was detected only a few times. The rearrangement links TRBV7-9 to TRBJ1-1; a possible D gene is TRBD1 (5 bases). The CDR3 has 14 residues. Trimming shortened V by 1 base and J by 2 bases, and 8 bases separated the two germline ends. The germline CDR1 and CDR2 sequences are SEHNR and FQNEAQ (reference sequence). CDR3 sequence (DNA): TGTGCCAGCAGCTTAGAAGGGGTTAACACTGAAGCTTTCTTT. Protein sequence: CASSLEGVNTEAFF.

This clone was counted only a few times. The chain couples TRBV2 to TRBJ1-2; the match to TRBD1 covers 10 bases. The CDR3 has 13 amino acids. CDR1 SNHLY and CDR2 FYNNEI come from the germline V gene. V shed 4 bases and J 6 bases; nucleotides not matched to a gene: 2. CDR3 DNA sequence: TGTGCCAGCAGTGGGACAGGGGGGGATGGCTACACCTTC. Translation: CASSGTGGDGYTF.

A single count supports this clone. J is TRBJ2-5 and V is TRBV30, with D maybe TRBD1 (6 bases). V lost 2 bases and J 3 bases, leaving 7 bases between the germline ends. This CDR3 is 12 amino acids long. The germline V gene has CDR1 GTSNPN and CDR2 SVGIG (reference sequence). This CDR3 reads CAWSPGEETQYF. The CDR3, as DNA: TGTGCCTGGAGTCCAGGGGAAGAGACCCAGTACTTC.

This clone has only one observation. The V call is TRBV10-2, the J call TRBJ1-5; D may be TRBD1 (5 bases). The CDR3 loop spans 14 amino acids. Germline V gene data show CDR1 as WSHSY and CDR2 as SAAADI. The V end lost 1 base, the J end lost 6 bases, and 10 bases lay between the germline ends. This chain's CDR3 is CASSEFGGAQPQHF. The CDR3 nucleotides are TGCGCCAGCAGTGAGTTTGGAGGGGCTCAGCCCCAGCATTTT.

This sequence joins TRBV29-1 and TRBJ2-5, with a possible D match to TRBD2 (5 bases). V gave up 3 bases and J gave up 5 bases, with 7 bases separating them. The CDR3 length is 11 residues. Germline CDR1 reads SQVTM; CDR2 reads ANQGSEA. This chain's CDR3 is CSVDGGETQYF. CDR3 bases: TGCAGCGTTGACGGAGGTGAGACCCAGTACTTC.

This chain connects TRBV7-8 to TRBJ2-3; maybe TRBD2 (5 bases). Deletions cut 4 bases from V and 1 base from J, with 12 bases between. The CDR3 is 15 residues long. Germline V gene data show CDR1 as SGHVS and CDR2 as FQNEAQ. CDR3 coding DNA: TGTGCCAGCAGCTACCAGTCCGGGGGCACAGATACGCAGTATTTT. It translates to CASSYQSGGTDTQYF.

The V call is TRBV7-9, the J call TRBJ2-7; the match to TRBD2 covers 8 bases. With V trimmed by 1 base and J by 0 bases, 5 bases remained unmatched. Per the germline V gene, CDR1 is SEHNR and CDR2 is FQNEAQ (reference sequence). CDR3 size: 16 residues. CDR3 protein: CASSLVGGRSSYEQYF. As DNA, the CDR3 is TGTGCCAGCAGCTTAGTTGGCGGGAGGAGCTCCTACGAGCAGTACTTC. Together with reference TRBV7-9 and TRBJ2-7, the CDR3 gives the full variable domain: DTGVSQNPRHKITKRGQNVTFRCDPISEHNRLYWYRQTLGQGPEFLTYFQNEAQLEKSRLLSDRFSAERPKGSFSTLEIQRTEQGDSAMYLCASSLVGGRSSYEQYFGPGTRLTVT.

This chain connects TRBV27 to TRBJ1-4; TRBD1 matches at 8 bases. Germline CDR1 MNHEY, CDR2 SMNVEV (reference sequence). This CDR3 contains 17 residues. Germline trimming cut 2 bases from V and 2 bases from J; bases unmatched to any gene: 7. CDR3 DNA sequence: TGTGCCAGCAGTTTAGGGATCAGGGGGCTTACTAATGAAAAACTGTTTTTT. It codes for CASSLGIRGLTNEKLFF.

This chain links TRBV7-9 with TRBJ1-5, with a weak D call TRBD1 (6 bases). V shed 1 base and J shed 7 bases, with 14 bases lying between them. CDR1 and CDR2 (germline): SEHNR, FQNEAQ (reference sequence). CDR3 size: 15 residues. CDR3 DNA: TGTGCCAGCAGCTTAGGATCAGGGGTTTGGCAGCCCCAGCATTTT. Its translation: CASSLGSGVWQPQHF.

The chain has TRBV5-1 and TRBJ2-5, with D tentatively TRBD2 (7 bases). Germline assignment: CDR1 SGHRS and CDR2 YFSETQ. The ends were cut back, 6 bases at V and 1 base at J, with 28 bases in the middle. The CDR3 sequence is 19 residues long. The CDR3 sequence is CASMPQPEGGAFLQETQYF. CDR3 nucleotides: TGCGCCAGCATGCCCCAACCGGAGGGGGGGGCTTTTCTCCAAGAGACCCAGTACTTC.